Presented here are 10 T cell receptor beta chains from one specimen sequenced in a study of blood T cells in healthy people across ages. A J-beta primer mix and a sample-barcoded 5' primer were used in a second PCR of about 7 to 12 cycles. TCRdb reanalysed the 5' RACE reads using MiXCR and keeps one entry per CDR3 protein. The sample lists approximately 700,000 distinct CDR3 sequences; about a third were seen once. The sequencing input was blood. The receptor set was obtained from a woman at least 80 years old in good health.

There are many counts of this clonotype. The chain carries TRBV18 and TRBJ2-1; D possibly corresponds to TRBD1 (5 bases). The CDR3 runs 16 residues. V shed 1 base and J shed 4 bases, with 14 bases lying between them. Per the germline V gene, CDR1 is KGHSH and CDR2 is LQKENI. The CDR3 DNA reads TGTGCCAGCTCACCACTCTCTGGACACACTTACAATGAGCAGTTCTTC. Its protein product is CASSPLSGHTYNEQFF.

CDR3 DNA: TGCAGTGCTAGAGATGTAGGCGGACAGGGCATGAGAGGGGACACTGAAGCTTTCTTT. It yields the protein CSARDVGGQGMRGDTEAFF. J is TRBJ1-1 and V is TRBV20-1; 8 bases line up with TRBD1. Germline assignment: CDR1 DFQATT and CDR2 SNEGSKA (reference sequence). V lost 0 bases and J lost 3; bases outside the gene matches: 18. The CDR3 sequence is 19 residues long.

V is TRBV20-1 and J is TRBJ2-7; D possibly corresponds to TRBD2 (6 bases). The V gene's germline CDR1 is DFQATT and CDR2 SNEGSKA (reference sequence). Trimming removed 1 base from V and 0 bases from J, with 25 bases in between. This CDR3 is 19 amino acids long. CDR3 DNA: TGCAGTGCTAGAGGATTGGGCCAGGGAGGACCCAGGAGCTCCTACGAGCAGTACTTC. Amino acids: CSARGLGQGGPRSSYEQYF.

This clonotype has only a few counts. The rearrangement joins TRBV2 to TRBJ2-7; no firm D call. The J call is in doubt because the DNA end fits TRBJ2-5 better. CDR1 SNHLY and CDR2 FYNNEI come from the germline V gene. This CDR3 is built from 15 residues. CDR3 in amino acids: CASSVSGQDWETQYF. CDR3 sequence (DNA): TGTGCCAGCAGTGTTTCCGGGCAGGATTGGGAGACCCAGTACTTC.

This clonotype was recorded many times. The chain is built from TRBV9 and TRBJ2-6; D not resolved. CDR3 size: 15 residues. The germline CDR1 and CDR2 sequences are SGDLS and YYNGEE. V gave up 1 base and J gave up 0 bases, with 5 bases separating them. CDR3 region: CASSVISSGANVLTF. CDR3 coding DNA: TGTGCCAGCAGCGTAATTAGCTCTGGGGCCAACGTCCTGACTTTC.

Many counts were recorded for this clonotype. This chain connects TRBV20-1 to TRBJ2-1; 11 bases are a match to TRBD2. This CDR3 spans 14 amino acids. The trim removed 3 bases at V and 8 bases at J, leaving 6 bases unmatched. Germline assignment: CDR1 DFQATT and CDR2 SNEGSKA (reference sequence). The CDR3 nucleotides are TGCAGTGCTAGCTTAGCGGGGGGGGACGATGAGCAGTTCTTC. Its protein product is CSASLAGGDDEQFF.

This clonotype appeared many times. The V and J genes are TRBV7-3 and TRBJ2-5, with TRBD1 as a possible D gene (6 bases). Trimming left V 4 bases short and J 1 base short, with 13 bases between. Germline V CDR1 and CDR2: SGHTA, FQGTGA. CDR3 length: 15 amino acids. CDR3 region: CASSSSGTRQETQYF. The CDR3 DNA reads TGTGCCAGCAGCTCGTCCGGGACACGCCAAGAGACCCAGTACTTC.

This clonotype was seen more than once but under ten times. The rearrangement uses TRBV11-2 and TRBJ2-2, with TRBD2 matching 10 bases. Germline V gives CDR1 SGHAT, CDR2 FQNNGV. This CDR3 is built from 15 residues. J lost 5 bases, V lost 5 bases, and 5 bases had no gene match. CDR3 in DNA: TGTGCCAGCAGCCCTCTAGCGGGGGCTACCGGGGAGCTGTTTTTT. Residues: CASSPLAGATGELFF. Variable domain in full (rest from reference TRBV11-2 and TRBJ2-2): EAGVAQSPRYKIIEKRQSVAFWCNPISGHATLYWYQQILGQGPKLLIQFQNNGVVDDSQLPKDRFSAERLKGVDSTLKIQPAKLEDSAVYLCASSPLAGATGELFFGEGSRLTVL.

The rearrangement joins TRBV5-1 to TRBJ1-5; 9 bases fit TRBD1. The CDR3 consists of 14 residues. The ends lost 4 bases at V and 6 bases at J; junction bases unmatched: 5. Germline CDR1 SGHRS, CDR2 YFSETQ. The CDR3 reads CASSAGQGAQPQHF. The CDR3 region has the DNA TGCGCCAGCAGCGCGGGACAGGGAGCTCAGCCCCAGCATTTT.

The chain couples TRBV20-1 to TRBJ2-7; weak D call: TRBD2 (7 bases). Trimming stripped 6 bases from V and 6 bases from J, with 24 bases between. Germline assignment: CDR1 DFQATT and CDR2 SNEGSKA (reference sequence). There are 15 residues in the CDR3. The CDR3 DNA is TGCAGTGCCTCCCGGGGAGGGGGAGGGATCGGCGAGCAGTACTTC. Amino acid sequence: CSASRGGGGIGEQYF.